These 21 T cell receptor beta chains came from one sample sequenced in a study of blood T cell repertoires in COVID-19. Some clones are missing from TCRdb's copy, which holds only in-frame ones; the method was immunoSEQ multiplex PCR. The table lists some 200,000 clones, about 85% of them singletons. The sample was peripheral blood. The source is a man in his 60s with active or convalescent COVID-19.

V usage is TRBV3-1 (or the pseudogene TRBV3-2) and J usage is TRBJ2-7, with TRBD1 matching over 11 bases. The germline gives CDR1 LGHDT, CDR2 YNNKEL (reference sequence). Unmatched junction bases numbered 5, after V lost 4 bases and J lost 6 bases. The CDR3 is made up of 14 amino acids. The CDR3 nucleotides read TGTGCCAGCAGCCTGGGGACAGGGGGATCCGAGCAGTACTTC. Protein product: CASSLGTGGSEQYF.

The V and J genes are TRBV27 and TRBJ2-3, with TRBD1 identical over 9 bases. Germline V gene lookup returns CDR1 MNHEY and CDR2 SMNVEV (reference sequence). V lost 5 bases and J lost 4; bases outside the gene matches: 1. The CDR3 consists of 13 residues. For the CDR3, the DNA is TGTGCCAGCAGTGGACAGGGGTCAGATACGCAGTATTTT. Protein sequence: CASSGQGSDTQYF.

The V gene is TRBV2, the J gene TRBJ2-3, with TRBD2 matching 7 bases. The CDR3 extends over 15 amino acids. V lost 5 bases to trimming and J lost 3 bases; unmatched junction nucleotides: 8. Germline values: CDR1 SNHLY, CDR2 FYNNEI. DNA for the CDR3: TGTGCCAGCAGTAGGCTAGCGGTGGGAACAGATACGCAGTATTTT. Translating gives CASSRLAVGTDTQYF.

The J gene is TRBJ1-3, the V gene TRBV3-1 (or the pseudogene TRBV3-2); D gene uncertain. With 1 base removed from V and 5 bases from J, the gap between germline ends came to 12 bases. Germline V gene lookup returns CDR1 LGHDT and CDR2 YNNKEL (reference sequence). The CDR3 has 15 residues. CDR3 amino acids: CASSQGTGFRNTIYF. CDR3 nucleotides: TGTGCCAGCAGCCAAGGCACGGGTTTCAGAAACACCATATATTTT.

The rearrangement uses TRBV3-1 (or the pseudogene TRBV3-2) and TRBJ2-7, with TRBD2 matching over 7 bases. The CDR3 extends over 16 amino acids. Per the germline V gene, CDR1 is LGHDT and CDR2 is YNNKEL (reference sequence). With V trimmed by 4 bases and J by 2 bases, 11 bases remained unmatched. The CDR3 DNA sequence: TGTGCCAGCAGCCCTAGAGGTTCAAGCGGGACCTACGAGCAGTACTTC. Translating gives CASSPRGSSGTYEQYF.

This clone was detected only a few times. The chain's CDR3 is CASSSWASGEGEQYF. CDR3 DNA: TGTGCCAGCAGCTCGTGGGCTAGCGGGGAGGGCGAGCAGTACTTC. V and J are TRBV7-9 and TRBJ2-7, with 9 bases that match TRBD2. Trimming at V came to 4 bases and at J to 6 bases, leaving 10 bases not matched to a gene. CDR3 length equals 15 residues. Looked up from germline, CDR1 is SEHNR and CDR2 is FQNEAQ (reference sequence).

CDR3 loop: CASSSYNEQFF. The CDR3 nucleotides read TGTGCCAGCAGCTCGTACAATGAGCAGTTCTTC. This chain links TRBV5-6 with TRBJ2-1, with D hard to call. V was pared by 3 bases and J by 4 bases, with 2 bases between. The V gene's germline CDR1 is SGHDT and CDR2 YYEEEE. The CDR3 sequence is 11 residues long.

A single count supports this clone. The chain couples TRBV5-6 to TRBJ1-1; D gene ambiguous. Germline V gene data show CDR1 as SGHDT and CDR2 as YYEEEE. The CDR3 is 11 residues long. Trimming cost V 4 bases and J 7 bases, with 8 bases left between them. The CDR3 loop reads CASSLRVEAFF. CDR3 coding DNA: TGTGCCAGCAGCCTCCGGGTTGAAGCTTTCTTT.

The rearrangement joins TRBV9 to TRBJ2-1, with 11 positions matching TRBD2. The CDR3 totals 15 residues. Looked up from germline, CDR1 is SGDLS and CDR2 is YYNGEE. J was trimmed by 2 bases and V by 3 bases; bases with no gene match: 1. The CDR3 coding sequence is TGTGCCAGCAGCGAGGGACTAGCGGCCTACAATGAGCAGTTCTTC. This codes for CASSEGLAAYNEQFF.

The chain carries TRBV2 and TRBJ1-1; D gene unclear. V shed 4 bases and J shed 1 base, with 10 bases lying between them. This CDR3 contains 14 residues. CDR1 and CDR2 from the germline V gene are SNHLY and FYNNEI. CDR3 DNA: TGTGCCAGCAGTGCAGAGTCAGGGAACACTGAAGCTTTCTTT. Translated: CASSAESGNTEAFF.

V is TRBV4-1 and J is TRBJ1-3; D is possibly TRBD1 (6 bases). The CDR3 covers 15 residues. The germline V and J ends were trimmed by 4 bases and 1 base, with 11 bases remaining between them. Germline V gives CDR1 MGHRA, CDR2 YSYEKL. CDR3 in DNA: TGCGCCAGCAGCCGGAATCAGGGGTCTGGAAACACCATATATTTT. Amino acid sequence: CASSRNQGSGNTIYF.

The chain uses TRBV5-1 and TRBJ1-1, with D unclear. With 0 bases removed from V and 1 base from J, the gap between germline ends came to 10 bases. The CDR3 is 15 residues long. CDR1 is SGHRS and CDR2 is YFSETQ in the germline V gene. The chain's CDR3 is CASSLEVAGNTEAFF. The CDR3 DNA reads TGCGCCAGCAGCTTGGAAGTGGCGGGGAACACTGAAGCTTTCTTT.

The chain's CDR3 is CASSPQQGAAGNTIYF. DNA for the CDR3: TGTGCCAGCTCACCACAGCAGGGGGCCGCTGGAAACACCATATATTTT. The V call is TRBV18, the J call TRBJ1-3; TRBD1 matches at 8 bases. This CDR3 contains 16 residues. The V gene's germline CDR1 is KGHSH and CDR2 LQKENI. The V gene end was trimmed by 1 base and the J gene end by 2 bases; junction bases not matched to a gene: 4.

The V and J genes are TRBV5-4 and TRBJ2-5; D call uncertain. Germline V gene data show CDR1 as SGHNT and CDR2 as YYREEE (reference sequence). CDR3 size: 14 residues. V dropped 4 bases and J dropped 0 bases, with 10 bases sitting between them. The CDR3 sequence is CASSPPGYQETQYF. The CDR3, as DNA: TGTGCCAGCAGCCCTCCCGGGTACCAAGAGACCCAGTACTTC.

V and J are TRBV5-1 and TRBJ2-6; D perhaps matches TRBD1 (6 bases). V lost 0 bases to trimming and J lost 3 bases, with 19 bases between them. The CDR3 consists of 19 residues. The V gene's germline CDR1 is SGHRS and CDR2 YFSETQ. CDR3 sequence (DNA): TGCGCCAGCAGCTTGGTGGGGGCTCGTGTTTCGGGTGGGGCCAACGTCCTGACTTTC. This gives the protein CASSLVGARVSGGANVLTF.

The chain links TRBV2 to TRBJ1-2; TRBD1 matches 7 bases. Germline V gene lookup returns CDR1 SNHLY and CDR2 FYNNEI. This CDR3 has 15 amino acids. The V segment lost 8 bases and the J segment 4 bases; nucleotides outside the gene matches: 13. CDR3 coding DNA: TGTGCCAGCCTACCTGGAGGGGGACAGCTCTATGGCTACACCTTC. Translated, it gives CASLPGGGQLYGYTF.

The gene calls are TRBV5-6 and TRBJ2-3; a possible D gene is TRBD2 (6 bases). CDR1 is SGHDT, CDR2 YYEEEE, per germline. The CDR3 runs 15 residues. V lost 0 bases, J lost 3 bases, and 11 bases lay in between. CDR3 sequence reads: CASSLGGASTDTQYF. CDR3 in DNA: TGTGCCAGCAGCTTGGGCGGGGCATCGACAGATACGCAGTATTTT. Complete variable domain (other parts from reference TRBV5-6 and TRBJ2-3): DAGVTQSPTHLIKTRGQQVTLRCSPKSGHDTVSWYQQALGQGPQFIFQYYEEEERQRGNFPDRFSGHQFPNYSSELNVNALLLGDSALYLCASSLGGASTDTQYFGPGTRLTVL.

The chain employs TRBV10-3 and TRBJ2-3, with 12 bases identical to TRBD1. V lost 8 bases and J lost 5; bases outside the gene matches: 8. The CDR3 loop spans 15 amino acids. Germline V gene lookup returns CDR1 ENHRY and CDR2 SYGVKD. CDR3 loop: CAIHHGTGGVDTQYF. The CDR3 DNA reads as TGTGCCATCCATCACGGGACAGGGGGCGTAGATACGCAGTATTTT.

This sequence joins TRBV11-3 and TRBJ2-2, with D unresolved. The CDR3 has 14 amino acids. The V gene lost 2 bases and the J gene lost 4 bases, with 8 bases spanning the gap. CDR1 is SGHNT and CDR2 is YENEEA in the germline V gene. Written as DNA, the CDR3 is TGTGCCAGCAGCTTATCTCTGTTCACCGGGGAGCTGTTTTTT. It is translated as CASSLSLFTGELFF.

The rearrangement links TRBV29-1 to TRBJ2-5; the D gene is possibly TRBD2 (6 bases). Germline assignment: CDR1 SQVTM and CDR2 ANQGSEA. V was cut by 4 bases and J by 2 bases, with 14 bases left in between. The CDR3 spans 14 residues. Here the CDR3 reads CSVVQRAEQETQYF. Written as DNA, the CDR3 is TGCAGCGTTGTTCAGCGGGCGGAGCAAGAGACCCAGTACTTC.

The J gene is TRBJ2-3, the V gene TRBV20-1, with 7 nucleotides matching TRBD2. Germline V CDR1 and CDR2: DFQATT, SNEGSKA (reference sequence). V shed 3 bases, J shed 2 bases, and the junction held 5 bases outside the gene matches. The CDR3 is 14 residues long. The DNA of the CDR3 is TGCAGTGCTAGTGTGGGGACTACCACAGATACGCAGTATTTT. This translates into CSASVGTTTDTQYF.